This T cell receptor (beta chain) was identified during a study of cytomegalovirus exposure and HLA in healthy donors. Data came from immunoSEQ multiplex PCR; TCRdb stores just in-frame clones and leaves some out. Of roughly 120,000 clones in the sample, 85% to 90% are singletons; the top ten hold just under 6.5%. Whole-study findings and limits: According to reports, the classifier identified cytomegalovirus status with high specificity and sensitivity. The study listed approximately 160 cytomegalovirus-associated TCR beta chains.

For this clone: What it binds is unknown.

This receptor was obtained from a woman between 18 and 29 years old in good health and CMV-seropositive. The source material was PBMCs.

Written as DNA, the CDR3 is TGTGCCAGCAGTTTAGGGACAGGGGCGTTTTGGTCCTACGAGCAGTACTTC. It specifies CASSLGTGAFWSYEQYF. The genes are TRBV27 and TRBJ2-7; 10 nucleotides match TRBD1. V shed 2 bases, J shed 1 base, and the junction held 8 bases outside the gene matches. The CDR3 is 17 amino acids. Germline CDR1 and CDR2: MNHEY and SMNVEV (reference sequence).